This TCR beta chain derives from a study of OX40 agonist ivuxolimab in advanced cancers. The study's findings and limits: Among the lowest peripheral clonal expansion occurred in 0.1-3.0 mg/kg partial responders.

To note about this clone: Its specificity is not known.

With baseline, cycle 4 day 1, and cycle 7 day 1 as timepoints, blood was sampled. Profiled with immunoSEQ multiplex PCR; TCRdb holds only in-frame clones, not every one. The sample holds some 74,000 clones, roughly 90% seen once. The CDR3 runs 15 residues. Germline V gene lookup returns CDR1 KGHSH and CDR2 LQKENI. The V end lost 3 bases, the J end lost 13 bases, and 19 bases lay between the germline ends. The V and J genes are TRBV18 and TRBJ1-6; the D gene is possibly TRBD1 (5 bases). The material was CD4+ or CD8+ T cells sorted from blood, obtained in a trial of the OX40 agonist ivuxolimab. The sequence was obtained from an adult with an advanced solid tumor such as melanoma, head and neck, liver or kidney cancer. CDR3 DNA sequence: TGTGCCAGCTCACCTTACGACAGTTCCCAATTTCCCCTCCACTTT. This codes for CASSPYDSSQFPLHF. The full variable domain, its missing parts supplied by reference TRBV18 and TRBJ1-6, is NAGVMQNPRHLVRRRGQEARLRCSPMKGHSHVYWYRQLPEEGLKFMVYLQKENIIDESGMPKERFSAEFPKEGPSILRIQQVVRGDSAAYFCASSPYDSSQFPLHFGNGTRLTVT.